A selection of T cell receptor beta chains follows, all from one sample in a study. TCRdb analysed the 5' RACE reads with MiXCR anew, one entry per CDR3 protein. The profile shows 32,000 or so distinct CDR3 sequences, 25% to 30% of them singletons. Sequences were obtained from tumor-infiltrating Tregs sorted from the breast tumor. These receptors were collected from a female donor with breast cancer. The CDR3 runs from the conserved cysteine through the conserved F or W. D genes are given only for firm matches. Clone size is shown for a subset of rows, as once, few, many or a class of expanded clone.

v_call	d_call	j_call	clone_size	cdr3_nt	cdr3_aa
TRBV20-1	-	TRBJ2-7	many	TGCAGTGCCAGGCGGGCGGGGCTGGGAATCTACGAGCAGTACTTC	CSARRAGLGIYEQYF
TRBV20-1	TRBD2	TRBJ2-1	many	TGCAGTGCTAGAGATCTGGCTAGCGGATACAATGAGCAGTTCTTC	CSARDLASGYNEQFF
TRBV7-8	-	TRBJ1-4	many	TGTGCCAGCAGCCCGGGGGCAGGGAATTTAGAAAAACTGTTTTTT	CASSPGAGNLEKLFF
TRBV6-5	-	TRBJ2-7	many	TGTGCCAGCAGTAAAGGGGGGACCTACGAGCAGTACTTC	CASSKGGTYEQYF
TRBV5-1	-	TRBJ2-4	many	TGCGCCAGCAGCTCACCGGGAGACCTAGCCAAAAACATTCAGTACTTC	CASSSPGDLAKNIQYF
TRBV5-1	TRBD2	TRBJ2-5	many	TGCGCCAGCACCTATAGCGGGAGCTACGCCAGTGGAGAGACCCAGTACTTC	CASTYSGSYASGETQYF
TRBV10-3	-	TRBJ2-5	many	TGTGCCATCAGTGAGGAGAAAGGGTACCAAGAGACCCAGTACTTC	CAISEEKGYQETQYF
TRBV5-1	TRBD2	TRBJ2-1	many	TGCGCCAGCAGCAGTAGCGGGAGAGGGGGCAATGAGCAGTTCTTC	CASSSSGRGGNEQFF
TRBV7-3	-	TRBJ1-1	-	TGTGCCAGCAGCTTACTGGAGAACACTGAAGCTTTCTTT	CASSLLENTEAFF
TRBV20-1	-	TRBJ1-5	many	TGCAGTGCTTTAGGGGACCGGAGGTATAAGGCCCAGCATTTT	CSALGDRRYKAQHF
TRBV30	-	TRBJ1-5	-	TGTGCCTGGAGGAGGTCCGGGTTAGCCAATAATCAGCCCCAGCATTTT	CAWRRSGLANNQPQHF
TRBV10-3	-	TRBJ2-7	medium-sized	TGTGCCATCAGTGAGAAATACGAGCAGTACTTC	CAISEKYEQYF
TRBV5-1	-	TRBJ2-1	many	TGCGCCAGCAGCCCGGGACCCAGTAGTAATGAGCAGTTCTTC	CASSPGPSSNEQFF
TRBV6-5	-	TRBJ2-7	many	TGTGCCAGCAGTTACTCGGACGGGCGAGGCGGGTCCTACGAGCAGTACTTC	CASSYSDGRGGSYEQYF
TRBV2	-	TRBJ1-5	-	TGTGCCAGCAGTGTAGAAGGGTACTCCAATCAGCCCCAGCATTTT	CASSVEGYSNQPQHF
TRBV28	-	TRBJ1-5	many	TGTGCCAGCAGTTCGACAGGCTATGGCAATCAGCCCCAGCATTTT	CASSSTGYGNQPQHF
TRBV7-9	-	TRBJ1-1	many	TGTGCCAGCAGCTTAGAGACAGCGGCGAACACTGAAGCTTTCTTT	CASSLETAANTEAFF
TRBV6-5	TRBD1	TRBJ1-1	-	TGTGCCAGCAGTTGGACAGGGTCTGAAGCTTTCTTT	CASSWTGSEAFF
TRBV4-1	-	TRBJ1-4	-	TGCGCCAGCAGCCGCCGCGTGGGTGCAATTAATGAAAAACTGGTTTTT	CASSRRVGAINEKLVF